The clone carrying this TCR beta chain showed up just a few times. Antigen specificity is unknown. It is likely a read error, because the conserved phenylalanine at the end of the CDR3 is missing. Because the CDR3's place on the DNA is in doubt, the DNA is left out and the CDR3 is given as listed by TCRdb. The record originates from a study of Graves' ophthalmopathy and Graves' hyperthyroidism. Study as a whole: In this cohort's terms, stable hyperthyroidism meant no ophthalmopathy by 18 months of follow-up. Study observations and caveats: The authors also found most expanded thyroid clonotypes above 0.001 frequency in blood.

Patients were diagnosed from clinical symptoms, serum thyroxine, TRAb, thyroid ultrasound and orbital computed tomography. Scientists amplified the TCR beta CDR3 regions from RNA transcripts. First-round RT-PCR used HTBI primers; second-round multiplex PCR followed. TCRdb itself ran the multiplex PCR reads through MiXCR, one entry per CDR3 protein. Among about 590,000 distinct CDR3 sequences, under 45% were seen once, and the ten largest hold roughly 4.5%. The CDR3 totals 8 residues, both ends included. Germline loops: CDR1 SEHNR, CDR2 FQNEAQ (reference sequence). Sequencing was done on a sample of peripheral blood or thyroid tissue (not recorded which). The rearrangement joins TRBV7-9 to TRBJ2-7. This TCR was sampled from an adult man with Graves' hyperthyroidism. The CDR3 region is CASSLGLS.